What follows are 29 T cell receptor beta chains derived from one specimen sequenced in a study of blood T cells in healthy people across ages. PCR was performed a second time for 7 to 11 cycles using a sample-barcoded 5' primer and a J-beta primer mix. TCRdb called the 5' RACE reads again in MiXCR, with one record for every CDR3 protein. The repertoire consists of some 1.5 million distinct CDR3 sequences, with 28% occurring once and the leading ten covering about 7.7%. Sequenced sample: blood. Receptors were obtained from a woman between 25 and 40 years old in good health.

A few counts support this clonotype. The genes are TRBV5-1 and TRBJ2-7; tentatively, D is TRBD2 (6 bases). CDR3 size: 18 residues. Trimming pared 2 bases from V and 0 bases from J, leaving 21 bases between. Germline V gene data show CDR1 as SGHRS and CDR2 as YFSETQ. The CDR3 nucleotides read TGCGCCAGCAGCTTTGGATCCCGCCCGGGACTCGTCTCCTACGAGCAGTACTTC. As protein: CASSFGSRPGLVSYEQYF. Based on the CDR3 plus reference TRBV5-1 and TRBJ2-7, the full variable domain is KAGVTQTPRYLIKTRGQQVTLSCSPISGHRSVSWYQQTPGQGLQFLFEYFSETQRNKGNFPGRFSGRQFSNSRSEMNVSTLELGDSALYLCASSFGSRPGLVSYEQYFGPGTRLTVT.

This chain uses TRBV7-6 with TRBJ2-2; no firm D call. V was shortened by 2 bases and J by 5 bases, with 9 bases between the two germline ends. The CDR3 covers 14 residues. The V gene's germline CDR1 is SGHVS and CDR2 FNYEAQ. In DNA form, the CDR3 reads TGTGCCAGCAGCTTATATTTTTCTACCGGGGAGCTGTTTTTT. Its protein product is CASSLYFSTGELFF.

The V call is TRBV15, the J call TRBJ1-1, with 7 positions matching TRBD1. Germline loops: CDR1 LNHNV, CDR2 YYDKDF (reference sequence). V gave up 3 bases and J gave up 9 bases; unmatched junction bases: 7. This CDR3 region has 13 residues. CDR3 sequence (DNA): TGTGCCACCAGCAGGTTAGGGGACAGTCAAGCTTTCTTT. Encoded protein: CATSRLGDSQAFF.

Details on this clonotype: Germline and junction disagree at one end, which may indicate a read error. V is TRBV12-3 or TRBV12-4 and J is TRBJ2-3, with D hard to call. CDR3 length equals 14 residues. CDR3 in amino acids: CASSRRVSTDAQYF. CDR3 bases: TGTGCCAGCAGTAGGAGAGTGAGCACAGATGCGCAGTATTTT.

The chain links TRBV28 to TRBJ1-1; D is ambiguous. Germline V gene lookup returns CDR1 MDHEN and CDR2 SYDVKM. The length of the CDR3 is 13 residues. V dropped 5 bases and J dropped 11 bases, with 18 bases sitting between them. CDR3 in amino acids: CASSRSAPIGAFF. CDR3 coding DNA: TGTGCCAGCAGTCGCTCGGCCCCCATTGGGGCTTTCTTT.

This chain joins TRBV12-3 or TRBV12-4 and TRBJ2-7; D call uncertain. V lost 7 bases and J lost 5, with 15 bases in between. The CDR3 runs 13 residues. The CDR3 DNA reads as TGTGCCAGCACCAGAAGGAGAGGCGACGAGCAGTACTTC. This sequence encodes CASTRRRGDEQYF.

The CDR3 DNA is TGTGCCAGCTGGAGACTAGCGGGAGAGACCCAGTACTTC. Translating gives CASWRLAGETQYF. The chain has TRBV2 and TRBJ2-5, with 10 bases matching TRBD2. From germline, CDR1 is SNHLY and CDR2 FYNNEI. The CDR3 is 13 residues long. J lost 4 bases, V lost 8 bases, and 4 bases had no gene match.

CDR3 sequence reads: CASSWGKSGIYGYTF. The CDR3 nucleotides are TGTGCCAGCAGTTGGGGCAAAAGTGGTATCTATGGCTACACCTTC. The chain has TRBV12-3 or TRBV12-4 and TRBJ1-2; D is possibly TRBD1 (5 bases). The V end lost 4 bases, the J end lost 4 bases, and 16 bases lay between the germline ends. The CDR3 totals 15 residues.

The rearrangement uses TRBV20-1 and TRBJ2-3, with TRBD1 identical over 9 bases. Germline values: CDR1 DFQATT, CDR2 SNEGSKA (reference sequence). This CDR3 is built from 16 residues. Losses at the gene ends were 1 base for V and 1 base for J; bases not matched to a gene: 6. The CDR3 DNA is TGCAGTGCTAGAGTCCTCCGGGACAGGGGCACAGATACGCAGTATTTT. Translated: CSARVLRDRGTDTQYF.

This clonotype was found a few times. The chain couples TRBV5-1 to TRBJ2-3; D remains ambiguous. Germline V gives CDR1 SGHRS, CDR2 YFSETQ. V was clipped by 0 bases and J by 1 base, with 12 bases between them. This CDR3 spans 16 amino acids. The CDR3 DNA follows: TGCGCCAGCAGCTTGGAAGGCAGGCGAGGCACAGATACGCAGTATTTT. Amino acid sequence: CASSLEGRRGTDTQYF.

This clonotype came up once. This may stem from a read error, because a much larger clone lies one nucleotide away. The CDR3, as DNA: TGTGCCAGCAACTTCGGGGCTGGAGAGCAGTACTTC. Translation: CASNFGAGEQYF. The chain uses TRBV28 and TRBJ2-7, with D perhaps given as TRBD1 or TRBD2 (5 bases each). V lost 7 bases and J lost 7, with 14 bases in between. CDR1 and CDR2 from the germline V gene are MDHEN and SYDVKM. The CDR3 has 12 amino acids.

This rearrangement joins TRBV27 to TRBJ1-5; 8 nucleotides agree with TRBD1. With 5 bases clipped from V and 5 bases from J, the junction kept 8 bases outside the gene matches. This CDR3 is built from 15 residues. Germline-derived CDR1 and CDR2 are MNHEY and SMNVEV (reference sequence). DNA for the CDR3: TGTGCCAGCAGTATCCGACAGGGGCGGGATCAGCCCCAGCATTTT. Amino acid sequence: CASSIRQGRDQPQHF.

J is TRBJ2-5 and V is TRBV5-1, with TRBD2 identical over 8 bases. V gave up 0 bases and J gave up 2 bases; unmatched junction bases: 9. CDR1 and CDR2 from the germline V gene are SGHRS and YFSETQ. The CDR3 contains 17 residues. CDR3 amino acids: CASSLEVGASGQETQYF. The CDR3 nucleotides are TGCGCCAGCAGCTTGGAGGTAGGGGCTAGCGGGCAAGAGACCCAGTACTTC.

A word on this clonotype: The junction differs from germline at one of its ends, possibly a read error. V gene TRBV4-3 combines with J gene TRBJ1-6; D may be TRBD1 (5 bases). This CDR3 contains 19 residues. CDR1 is LGHNA, CDR2 YSLEER, per germline. CDR3 DNA: TGCGCCAGCAGCCAGGACCAAGCCTCCGGGACTGGCCTTAATTCACCCCCCCACTTT. Translation gives CASSQDQASGTGLNSPPHF.

This chain links TRBV7-9 with TRBJ2-7; D uncertain. Between the trimmed V and J ends, which lost 1 base and 6 bases, there was a span of 13 bases. CDR1 SEHNR and CDR2 FQNEAQ come from the germline V gene (reference sequence). The CDR3 runs to 14 residues. The CDR3 DNA reads as TGTGCCAGCAGCTTAGAGTTTAGGGCAGCCGAGCAGTACTTC. It encodes CASSLEFRAAEQYF.

This clonotype has only a few counts. The chain joins TRBV7-2 to TRBJ2-3, with D unclear. With 1 base removed from V and 4 bases from J, the gap between germline ends came to 6 bases. The CDR3 contains 13 residues. Germline lookup yields CDR1 SGHTA and CDR2 FQGNSA. Here the CDR3 reads CASSLVDPDTQYF. The CDR3 coding sequence is TGTGCCAGCAGCTTAGTGGACCCAGATACGCAGTATTTT. Supplemented by reference TRBV7-2 and TRBJ2-3, the full variable domain reads GAGVSQSPSNKVTEKGKDVELRCDPISGHTALYWYRQSLGQGLEFLIYFQGNSAPDKSGLPSDRFSAERTGGSVSTLTIQRTQQEDSAVYLCASSLVDPDTQYFGPGTRLTVL.

The chain has TRBV7-2 and TRBJ1-1; D not certain. This CDR3 is built from 13 residues. Looked up from germline, CDR1 is SGHTA and CDR2 is FQGNSA. The ends were cut back, 5 bases at V and 9 bases at J, with 16 bases in the middle. The CDR3 loop reads CASSPGTNPKAFF. The CDR3 nucleotides are TGTGCCAGCAGCCCTGGTACGAACCCTAAAGCTTTCTTT.

This clonotype was seen a few times. J is TRBJ2-3 and V is TRBV5-1; D unresolved. The V and J ends lost 0 bases and 9 bases respectively, with 11 bases between them. The CDR3 extends over 13 amino acids. CDR1 and CDR2 from the germline V gene are SGHRS and YFSETQ. The CDR3 bases are TGCGCCAGCAGCTTGGATCCGGGTAAGACGCAGTATTTT. Translating it yields CASSLDPGKTQYF.

This clonotype was detected many times. The chain employs TRBV20-1 and TRBJ1-2; D is possibly TRBD1 (6 bases). V lost 5 bases and J lost 6, with 16 bases in between. Germline V lookup: CDR1 DFQATT, CDR2 SNEGSKA (reference sequence). This CDR3 is built from 13 residues. The CDR3 nucleotides read TGCAGTGCTCCTCGAAACAACAGGGATGGCTACACCTTC. Amino acid sequence: CSAPRNNRDGYTF.

This clonotype was seen more than once but under ten times. The J gene is TRBJ1-5, the V gene TRBV18, with D unclear. CDR3 length: 13 residues. Germline CDR1 KGHSH, CDR2 LQKENI. Trimming removed 4 bases at V and 8 bases at J, with 12 bases between. CDR3 bases: TGTGCCAGCTCACAGGGCGACGTAAAGCCCCAGCATTTT. Translating gives CASSQGDVKPQHF.

This chain links TRBV4-1 with TRBJ2-1; 12 nucleotides align to TRBD2. Germline V gives CDR1 MGHRA, CDR2 YSYEKL. This CDR3 region has 16 residues. V lost 3 bases, J lost 7 bases, and 7 bases stayed unmatched. The CDR3 nucleotides read TGCGCCAGCAGCCAGGCTAGGACTAGCGGGAATAATGAGCAGTTCTTC. This encodes CASSQARTSGNNEQFF.

In regard to this clonotype: A much larger clone lies one base from this, so it may be a read error. The V and J genes are TRBV29-1 and TRBJ2-4; D not resolved. Looked up from germline, CDR1 is SQVTM and CDR2 is ANQGSEA. Trimming took 5 bases from V and 13 from J, leaving 18 bases between them. This CDR3 comprises 12 residues. This CDR3 reads CSVWTMYNEQYF. CDR3 nucleotides: TGCAGCGTTTGGACCATGTACAATGAGCAGTACTTC.

In DNA, the CDR3 is TGTGCCACCAGCTCATGGAGGGGTCGGGGAAATGAAAAACTGTTTTTT. Protein product: CATSSWRGRGNEKLFF. V and J are TRBV15 and TRBJ1-4, with D perhaps matching TRBD1 (5 bases). The V end was cut by 5 bases, the J end by 5 bases, with 18 bases between. The CDR3 is 16 amino acids. The germline V gene encodes CDR1 LNHNV and CDR2 YYDKDF (reference sequence).

V and J are TRBV6-1 and TRBJ1-2, with TRBD1 as a possible D gene (5 bases). CDR1 and CDR2 (germline): MNHNS, SASEGT. V was shortened by 1 base and J by 4 bases, with 13 bases between the two germline ends. CDR3 size: 15 residues. CDR3 DNA: TGTGCCAGCAGTGAAGGTAGACGGGGCCTCTATGGCTACACCTTC. This sequence encodes CASSEGRRGLYGYTF.

The V call is TRBV12-3 or TRBV12-4, the J call TRBJ2-7; possibly TRBD1 for D (6 bases). The CDR3 runs 14 residues. V gave up 0 bases and J gave up 4 bases, with 10 bases separating them. CDR3 coding DNA: TGTGCCAGCAGTTTAGCGGGGGCGCGTTACGAGCAGTACTTC. This gives the protein CASSLAGARYEQYF.

The V gene is TRBV7-3, the J gene TRBJ2-3; a weak D match, TRBD2 (5 bases). V was pared by 2 bases and J by 4 bases, with 16 bases between. Germline V lookup: CDR1 SGHTA, CDR2 FQGTGA. The CDR3 consists of 16 residues. CDR3 amino acids: CASSLYASMRADTQYF. CDR3 nucleotide sequence: TGTGCCAGCAGCTTATACGCTAGCATGAGAGCAGATACGCAGTATTTT.

This clonotype has at least ten counts. The chain combines TRBV7-6 with TRBJ2-7; TRBD1 is a possible D gene (6 bases). This CDR3 is 14 amino acids long. In germline, CDR1 is SGHVS, CDR2 FNYEAQ. The V end was cut by 2 bases, the J end by 6 bases, with 14 bases between. The CDR3, as DNA: TGTGCCAGCAGCTTATATACAGGGCCCAGCGAGCAGTACTTC. The encoded protein is CASSLYTGPSEQYF.

CDR3 region: CASRGAGRAYNEQFF. The CDR3 nucleotides read TGTGCCAGCAGAGGAGCCGGGAGGGCCTACAATGAGCAGTTCTTC. This rearrangement joins TRBV27 to TRBJ2-1, with 8 bases matching TRBD2. With 6 bases clipped from V and 2 bases from J, the junction kept 6 bases outside the gene matches. The CDR3 runs to 15 residues. Germline CDR1 is MNHEY and CDR2 is SMNVEV (reference sequence).

The CDR3 region has the DNA TGTGCCAGCGGCCCCGGACTACTAGACGGGGAGCAGTACTTC. This codes for CASGPGLLDGEQYF. This chain uses TRBV11-2 with TRBJ2-7; D might be TRBD2 (6 bases). The ends were cut back, 8 bases at V and 7 bases at J, with 21 bases in the middle. Germline V CDR1 and CDR2: SGHAT, FQNNGV. The CDR3 totals 14 residues.